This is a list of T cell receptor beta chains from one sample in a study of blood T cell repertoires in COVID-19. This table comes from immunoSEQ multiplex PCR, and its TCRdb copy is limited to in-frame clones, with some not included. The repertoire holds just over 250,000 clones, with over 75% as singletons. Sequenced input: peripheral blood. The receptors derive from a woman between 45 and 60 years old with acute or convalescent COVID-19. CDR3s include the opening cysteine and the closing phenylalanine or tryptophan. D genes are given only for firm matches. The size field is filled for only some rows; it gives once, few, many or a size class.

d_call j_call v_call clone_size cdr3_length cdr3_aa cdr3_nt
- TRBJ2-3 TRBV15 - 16 CATSRDSGIRTDTQYF TGTGCCACCAGCAGAGATTCCGGGATTCGCACAGATACGCAGTATTTT
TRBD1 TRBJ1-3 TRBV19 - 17 CASSGFSDRISGNTIYF TGTGCCAGTAGTGGGTTCTCGGACAGGATCTCTGGAAACACCATATATTTT
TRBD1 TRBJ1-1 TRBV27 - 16 CASSFGTGGMNTEAFF TGTGCCAGCAGTTTCGGGACAGGGGGTATGAACACTGAAGCTTTCTTT
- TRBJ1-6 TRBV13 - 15 CASSHRALNNSPLHF TGTGCCAGCAGCCACCGAGCTCTGAATAATTCACCCCTCCACTTT
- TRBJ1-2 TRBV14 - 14 CASSRPGRGYGYTF TGTGCCAGCAGCCGCCCCGGGAGGGGCTATGGCTACACCTTC
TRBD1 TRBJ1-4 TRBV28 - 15 CASSLFRAGGEKLFF TGTGCCAGCAGTTTATTCAGGGCAGGGGGTGAAAAACTGTTTTTT
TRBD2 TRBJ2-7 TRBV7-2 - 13 CASSGTSGTEQYF TGTGCCAGCAGCGGGACTAGCGGGACCGAGCAGTACTTC
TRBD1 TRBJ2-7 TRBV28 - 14 CASSKRTGTYEQYF TGTGCCAGCAGTAAACGGACAGGGACCTACGAGCAGTACTTC
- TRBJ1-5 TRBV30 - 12 CAAGIGNQPQHF TGTGCCGCGGGGATCGGCAATCAGCCCCAGCATTTT
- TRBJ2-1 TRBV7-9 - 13 CASSLGGSGEQFF TGTGCCAGCAGCCTTGGGGGGTCCGGTGAGCAGTTCTTC
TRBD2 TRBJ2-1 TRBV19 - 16 CASSIAASGDDNEQFF TGTGCCAGTAGTATAGCGGCTAGCGGAGATGACAATGAGCAGTTCTTC
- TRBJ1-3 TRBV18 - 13 CASSPGTGNTIYF TGTGCCAGCTCACCCGGGACAGGAAACACCATATATTTT
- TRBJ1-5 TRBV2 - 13 CASAGEEVQPQHF TGTGCCAGCGCGGGTGAGGAGGTTCAGCCCCAGCATTTT
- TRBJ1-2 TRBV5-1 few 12 CASSLGQYGYTF TGCGCCAGCAGCTTGGGACAGTATGGCTACACCTTC
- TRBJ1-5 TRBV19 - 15 CASREWREGNQPQHF TGTGCCAGCAGGGAATGGAGAGAGGGCAATCAGCCCCAGCATTTT
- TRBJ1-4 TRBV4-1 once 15 CASTPESGTDEKLFF TGCGCCAGCACCCCGGAATCCGGGACTGATGAAAAACTGTTTTTT
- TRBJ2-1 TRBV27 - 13 CASSPLVLDEQFF TGTGCCAGCAGTCCGTTAGTCCTCGATGAGCAGTTCTTC
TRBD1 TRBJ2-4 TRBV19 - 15 CASSATGTNKNIQYF TGTGCCAGTAGTGCGACAGGGACAAACAAAAACATTCAGTACTTC
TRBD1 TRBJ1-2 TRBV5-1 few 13 CASSHRGDYGYTF TGCGCCAGCAGCCACAGGGGGGACTATGGCTACACCTTC
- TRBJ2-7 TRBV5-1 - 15 CASSLDGTASYEQYF TGCGCCAGCAGCTTGGATGGGACTGCTTCCTACGAGCAGTACTTC
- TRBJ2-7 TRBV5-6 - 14 CASSLVRGGYEQYF TGTGCCAGCAGCTTGGTAAGGGGTGGCTACGAGCAGTACTTC
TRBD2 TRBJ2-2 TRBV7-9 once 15 CASSLRAGNTGELFF TGTGCCAGCAGCCTCAGAGCGGGAAACACCGGGGAGCTGTTTTTT
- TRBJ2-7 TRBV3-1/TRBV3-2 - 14 CASSLRFGAGEQYF TGTGCCAGCAGCTTGCGATTTGGGGCCGGCGAGCAGTACTTC